These 5 T cell receptor beta chains were all obtained from the same sample, sequenced in a study of CD8 T cells in Susac syndrome (dated by TCRdb to about 2019). The library was prepared using the immunoSEQ multiplex PCR assay. RNA was extracted using the RNeasy kit, and about 0.5 to 1 ug of the RNA was reverse transcribed with random hexamers. Clones were called with MiXCR by TCRdb after fastp trimmed the public reads at Q25, and only in-frame beta chains were retained. CDR3 protein sequences are deduplicated, and each keeps its most common genes and DNA. Recorded for this sample are around 150,000 distinct CDR3 sequences; roughly 95% of them occurred a single time. The top ten constitute over 0.095% of the sample. The sequenced sample consisted of CD4+ T cells from PBMCs. The receptors derive from a human donor with multiple sclerosis.

The rearrangement links TRBV28 to TRBJ1-2, with a tentative D call TRBD1 (5 bases). Germline V gene sequence: CDR1 MDHEN, CDR2 SYDVKM. V lost 5 bases to trimming and J lost 4 bases, with 17 bases between them. The CDR3 runs to 15 residues. This chain's CDR3 is CASSQPGTATYGYTF. The CDR3 coding sequence is TGTGCCAGCAGTCAGCCCGGGACCGCTACCTATGGCTACACCTTC.

The V call is TRBV5-6, the J call TRBJ2-5, with a tentative D call TRBD2 (5 bases). The V gene lost 0 bases and the J gene lost 2 bases, with 14 bases spanning the gap. This CDR3 has 16 amino acids. Looked up from germline, CDR1 is SGHDT and CDR2 is YYEEEE. In DNA form, the CDR3 reads TGTGCCAGCAGCTTGGACGGGGAATTGGGTCAAGAGACCCAGTACTTC. This sequence encodes CASSLDGELGQETQYF.

In the case of this clonotype: Relative to the germline gene, one junction end is altered; a read error may explain this. The J gene is TRBJ2-3, the V gene TRBV15, with 7 bases matching TRBD2. The germline V gene has CDR1 LNHNV and CDR2 YYDKDF (reference sequence). The CDR3 length is 13 residues. The CDR3 bases are TGTGCCACGAGCAGGGAGGGAGGTGTAACGCAGTATTTT. It codes for CATSREGGVTQYF.

The V call is TRBV29-1, the J call TRBJ2-3; the D is unclear. V lost 7 bases and J 3 bases, leaving 8 bases between the germline ends. Germline loops: CDR1 SQVTM, CDR2 ANQGSEA. The CDR3 loop spans 11 amino acids. CDR3 loop: CSGQLTDTQYF. In DNA, the CDR3 is TGCAGCGGCCAGCTTACAGATACGCAGTATTTT.

The chain combines TRBV5-1 with TRBJ2-7, with D uncertain. The V end was cut by 6 bases, the J end by 3 bases, with 7 bases between. This CDR3 is 11 amino acids long. Germline V gene sequence: CDR1 SGHRS, CDR2 YFSETQ. The CDR3 sequence is CASKGFYEQYF. The CDR3 coding sequence is TGCGCCAGCAAGGGTTTCTACGAGCAGTACTTC.